This passage covers 19 T cell receptor beta chains from one sample sequenced in a study of blood T cell repertoires in COVID-19. Clones were read by immunoSEQ multiplex PCR, and TCRdb kept only the in-frame ones, dropping some. The sample holds 180,000 or so clones, more than 75% seen once. Sequenced material: PBMCs or T cells enriched from blood (not recorded which). The receptors here all came from a man aged 60 to 75 who had been exposed to COVID-19.

CDR3 bases: TGTGCCAGCAGCCATATCGGTAGCGGGACGTACAATGAGCAGTTCTTC. Residues: CASSHIGSGTYNEQFF. This sequence joins TRBV14 and TRBJ2-1; TRBD2 matches 8 bases. Trimming at V came to 3 bases and at J to 4 bases, leaving 8 bases not matched to a gene. The CDR3 runs 16 residues. CDR1 SGHDN and CDR2 FVKESK come from the germline V gene.

In nucleotides, the CDR3 is TGTGCCAGCAGCCCCTCCGTGGGCTCTACCACTGAAGCTTTCTTT. Translating it yields CASSPSVGSTTEAFF. The V call is TRBV28, the J call TRBJ1-1; no clear D gene. V lost 6 bases and J lost 4, with 18 bases in between. Germline V gene data show CDR1 as MDHEN and CDR2 as SYDVKM. The CDR3 is 15 residues long.

This clone was seen once. This chain connects TRBV5-8 to TRBJ2-7; 13 nucleotides line up with TRBD2. CDR1 is SGHTS, CDR2 YDEGEE, per germline. V shed 6 bases, J shed 3 bases, and the junction held 9 bases outside the gene matches. This CDR3 spans 16 amino acids. The CDR3 DNA follows: TGTGCCAGCAACATACTAGCGGGAGGGCCTAACTACGAGCAGTACTTC. Translated, it gives CASNILAGGPNYEQYF.

This chain links TRBV30 with TRBJ2-7; TRBD1 aligns across 9 bases. Germline CDR1 and CDR2: GTSNPN and SVGIG (reference sequence). The CDR3 contains 14 residues. With 2 bases clipped from V and 2 bases from J, the junction kept 4 bases outside the gene matches. Here the CDR3 DNA reads TGTGCCTGGAGTACGGGACAGGGACCCTACGAGCAGTACTTC. Translation: CAWSTGQGPYEQYF. Filled out from reference TRBV30 and TRBJ2-7, the complete variable domain reads SQTIHQWPATLVQPVGSPLSLECTVEGTSNPNLYWYRQAAGRGLQLLFYSVGIGQISSEVPQNLSASRPQDRQFILSSKKLLLSDSGFYLCAWSTGQGPYEQYFGPGTRLTVT.

V and J are TRBV19 and TRBJ1-5; D might be TRBD1 (5 bases). The CDR3 covers 14 residues. V dropped 4 bases and J dropped 7 bases, with 14 bases sitting between them. Germline CDR1 LNHDA, CDR2 SQIVND (reference sequence). The DNA of the CDR3 is TGTGCCAGTAGTACAGGGAAGTCCAACCAGCCCCAGCATTTT. It codes for CASSTGKSNQPQHF.

This chain links TRBV27 with TRBJ2-7; 8 bases fit TRBD1. Germline loops: CDR1 MNHEY, CDR2 SMNVEV (reference sequence). V gave up 5 bases and J gave up 1 base; unmatched junction bases: 10. The CDR3 has 16 amino acids. DNA of the CDR3: TGTGCCAGCAGTACCTCCCCCTGGACAGGGTCCTACGAGCAGTACTTC. Translated: CASSTSPWTGSYEQYF.

This chain links TRBV9 with TRBJ1-5; 8 bases are shared with TRBD1. With 3 bases clipped from V and 6 bases from J, the junction kept 11 bases outside the gene matches. This CDR3 comprises 16 residues. Germline CDR1 is SGDLS and CDR2 is YYNGEE. The CDR3 nucleotides are TGTGCCAGCAGCGCTGGCGGACAGGGATCGGGTCAGCCCCAGCATTTT. Encoded protein: CASSAGGQGSGQPQHF.

The CDR3 DNA is TGCGCCAGCAGCTTGGTATCAGATCTTGATGAGCAGTTCTTC. This encodes CASSLVSDLDEQFF. The chain employs TRBV5-1 and TRBJ2-1; no reliable D call. The V end was cut by 0 bases, the J end by 8 bases, with 12 bases between. CDR1 is SGHRS, CDR2 YFSETQ, per germline. This CDR3 region has 14 residues.

This clone has just one count. The chain joins TRBV29-1 to TRBJ2-1, with 7 bases that match TRBD1. The V gene's germline CDR1 is SQVTM and CDR2 ANQGSEA. The CDR3 contains 11 residues. J was trimmed by 10 bases and V by 3 bases; bases with no gene match: 3. DNA for the CDR3: TGCAGCGTTGAGACAGGGCTAGAGCAGTTCTTC. It encodes CSVETGLEQFF.

This clone was recorded many times. The V and J genes are TRBV5-4 and TRBJ2-7, with D possibly matching TRBD2 (7 bases). Germline loops: CDR1 SGHNT, CDR2 YYREEE (reference sequence). The length of the CDR3 is 13 residues. Trimming removed 3 bases from V and 6 bases from J, with 13 bases in between. The CDR3 DNA reads as TGTGCCAGCAGCTGGGGAGGGGGTCGCGAGCAGTACTTC. Its translation is CASSWGGGREQYF.

V usage is TRBV28 and J usage is TRBJ1-6, with a possible D match to TRBD1 (6 bases). Germline values: CDR1 MDHEN, CDR2 SYDVKM. The CDR3 has 17 residues. Trimming removed 2 bases at V and 5 bases at J, with 16 bases between. CDR3 DNA: TGTGCCAGCAGTTTACCGGAGGCAGGGGTTAATAATTCACCCCTCCACTTT. This codes for CASSLPEAGVNNSPLHF.

The chain joins TRBV11-2 to TRBJ1-2, with 7 nucleotides matching TRBD1. This CDR3 comprises 14 residues. The junction had 7 bases not matched to a gene; V was cut back by 5 bases and J by 4 bases. Germline-derived CDR1 and CDR2 are SGHAT and FQNNGV. This chain's CDR3 is CASSTRQGSYGYTF. DNA of the CDR3: TGTGCCAGCAGCACCCGACAGGGCAGCTATGGCTACACCTTC.

The rearrangement joins TRBV5-1 to TRBJ2-6; D perhaps matches TRBD1 (6 bases). V gave up 0 bases and J gave up 3 bases, with 19 bases separating them. Germline V CDR1 and CDR2: SGHRS, YFSETQ. CDR3 length equals 19 residues. The CDR3 bases are TGCGCCAGCAGCTTGGTACAGGGATCCTTTGGGGTTGGGGCCAACGTCCTGACTTTC. This codes for CASSLVQGSFGVGANVLTF.

The chain uses TRBV27 and TRBJ2-1; TRBD1 matches at 10 bases. The V gene end was trimmed by 1 base and the J gene end by 0 bases; junction bases not matched to a gene: 3. The germline V gene encodes CDR1 MNHEY and CDR2 SMNVEV (reference sequence). This CDR3 is built from 17 residues. CDR3 nucleotides: TGTGCCAGCAGTTTATTGACAGGGGGCAGCTCCTACAATGAGCAGTTCTTC. Amino acids: CASSLLTGGSSYNEQFF.

The J gene is TRBJ1-1, the V gene TRBV14, with 7 bases lining up with TRBD1. V was clipped by 1 base and J by 1 base; unmatched bases: 3. CDR1 and CDR2 from the germline V gene are SGHDN and FVKESK. The CDR3 consists of 15 residues. The DNA of the CDR3 is TGTGCCAGCAGCCAAGGAAACAGGGGGAACACTGAAGCTTTCTTT. The encoded protein is CASSQGNRGNTEAFF.

This chain links TRBV5-4 with TRBJ1-4; possible D gene TRBD1, 5 bases. From germline, CDR1 is SGHNT and CDR2 YYREEE (reference sequence). V was pared by 4 bases and J by 7 bases, with 17 bases between. The CDR3 is made up of 15 amino acids. The CDR3 loop reads CASSTEAGRGEKLFF. In DNA, the CDR3 is TGTGCCAGCAGCACGGAGGCAGGGCGGGGTGAAAAACTGTTTTTT. The variable domain in full, completed from reference TRBV5-4 and TRBJ1-4, reads ETGVTQSPTHLIKTRGQQVTLRCSSQSGHNTVSWYQQALGQGPQFIFQYYREEENGRGNFPPRFSGLQFPNYSSELNVNALELDDSALYLCASSTEAGRGEKLFFGSGTQLSVL.

The chain joins TRBV7-9 to TRBJ2-1; 13 positions match TRBD2. V was pared by 7 bases and J by 0 bases, with 6 bases of the junction left unmatched. The CDR3 is 17 residues long. Germline V lookup: CDR1 SEHNR, CDR2 FQNEAQ (reference sequence). CDR3 in amino acids: CASTRRTSGSSYNEQFF. The CDR3, as DNA: TGTGCCAGCACCCGCCGGACTAGCGGGAGCTCCTACAATGAGCAGTTCTTC. The entire variable domain, with the rest obtained from reference TRBV7-9 and TRBJ2-1, is as follows: DTGVSQNPRHKITKRGQNVTFRCDPISEHNRLYWYRQTLGQGPEFLTYFQNEAQLEKSRLLSDRFSAERPKGSFSTLEIQRTEQGDSAMYLCASTRRTSGSSYNEQFFGPGTRLTVL.

The chain has TRBV12-5 and TRBJ2-1, with 9 bases matching TRBD1. Germline CDR1 LGHNT, CDR2 FRNRAP. CDR3 size: 15 residues. J gave up 2 bases and V 4 bases, and 3 bases lay outside the gene matches. In DNA form, the CDR3 reads TGTGCTAGTGGTTCCGGGACAGGGCCCTACAATGAGCAGTTCTTC. Protein sequence: CASGSGTGPYNEQFF. Supplemented by reference TRBV12-5 and TRBJ2-1, the full variable domain reads DARVTQTPRHKVTEMGQEVTMRCQPILGHNTVFWYRQTMMQGLELLAYFRNRAPLDDSGMPKDRFSAEMPDATLATLKIQPSEPRDSAVYFCASGSGTGPYNEQFFGPGTRLTVL.

This sequence joins TRBV6-5 and TRBJ1-2, with D possibly TRBD1 on 6 matching bases. This CDR3 is 14 amino acids long. CDR1 MNHEY and CDR2 SVGAGI come from the germline V gene. V lost 6 bases to trimming and J lost 8 bases, with 19 bases between them. The CDR3 nucleotides read TGTGCCAGCAGACAAGACAGGTCGACCCAGGGCTACACCTTC. It encodes CASRQDRSTQGYTF.